This TCR beta chain comes out of a study of T cells in localized non-small cell lung cancer. This CDR3 has 14 amino acids. CDR1 SGHTA and CDR2 FQGNSA come from the germline V gene. The V end lost 1 base, the J end lost 1 base, and 6 bases lay between the germline ends. Profiling relied on immunoSEQ multiplex PCR, and the TCRdb table lists in-frame clones only, not all of them. The sample shows more than 30,000 clones, approximately 85% of them seen only once. Whole-study findings and limits: Heterogeneity is still possible, as just one tumor region was sequenced. Within adjacent lung there appeared a median approximately 62 of the top 100 tumor clones. Measurement of T cell clonality placed uninvolved adjacent lung highest, above the level in tumor.

Concerning this clone: No antigen is known for it.

The sequence was obtained from a woman between 35 and 70 years old with stage III lung adenocarcinoma. The input for sequencing was peripheral blood mononuclear cells, taken before any cancer treatment. This rearrangement joins TRBV7-2 to TRBJ2-3; no clear D gene. CDR3 residues: CASSLGPRTDTQYF. The DNA of the CDR3 is TGTGCCAGCAGCTTAGGACCCCGCACAGATACGCAGTATTTT.